Given below is one TCR beta chain in context. Its antigen is not identified. The data belong to a study of molecular identifiers for immune sequencing clone quantification. Using 10%, 30% or 50% RNA, naive CD8 libraries were derived from about 21,000 to 970,000 sorted cells. The bulk TCR libraries were made with methods described before and with listed TCR primers. TCRdb passed the PCR reads through MiXCR, listing each CDR3 protein once. The data contain approximately 670,000 distinct CDR3 sequences, around 20% of them singletons. Broader study findings: Spiked Jurkat TCR RNA equivalent to one cell reportedly surfaced among some 990,000 naive cells.

Germline V gene lookup returns CDR1 MNHEY and CDR2 SMNVEV (reference sequence). There are 16 residues in the CDR3. With 3 bases clipped from V and 2 bases from J, the junction kept 8 bases outside the gene matches. The specimen sequenced was naive CD8+ T cells from blood, with Jurkat cell RNA spiked in. Subset described: FACS-sorted CD8+CD4-CCR7+CD45RA+ naive T cells. The sequence came from a human donor in good health. Some libraries in this study had Jurkat cell RNA spiked in. The chain couples TRBV27 to TRBJ2-3, with 7 positions matching TRBD1. The CDR3 DNA follows: TGTGCCAGCAGTTTCCTCGGACAGGCCAACACAGATACGCAGTATTTT. Its protein product is CASSFLGQANTDTQYF.